This TCR beta chain was recorded in a study of blood T cell repertoires in COVID-19 (dated by TCRdb to the early 2020s). For the wider study: Collaborator samples came from the United States, Italy and Spain and covered acute and convalescent phases of COVID-19. The material from the prospective study consisted of cDNA or gDNA derived from T cells, B-cell-depleted T cells, or PBMCs. Deeply sampled blood TCRbeta repertoires from subjects exposed to, actively infected with, or recovered from COVID-19 were included in the dataset. The repertoires were made available in a free public database intended to serve as a resource for research on the immune response to SARS-CoV-2. The samples were drawn from two sources: the first 160 participants of the ongoing ImmuneRACE study, and 1,000 to 1,500 subjects contributed by 6 global collaborators. The sample metadata nearly always contained a de-identified subject ID, COVID-19 status, age in years and sex. HLA class I and class II types, where available, came from metadata supplied by the sample provider rather than from assay-based typing.

The collaborating institutions used their own protocols to collect whole blood in K2EDTA tubes. Collaborator samples were shipped for TCRbeta analysis as frozen whole blood, isolated PBMCs, or DNA extracted from either sample type. Overall study results and their limits: How much clinical and demographic metadata was included differed by source and by participant, and the metadata was provided uncurated.

CDR1 and CDR2 are read off the germline V gene as MNHEY and SVGAGI. Germline trimming: 6 bases from V, 3 bases from J; junction bases outside gene matches: 3. The CDR3 numbers 13 residues from cysteine through phenylalanine. Left in the record is the CDR3 DNA by itself, 39 bases read in frame from the first base. The immunoSEQ Assay, a bias-controlled multiplex PCR, was used to amplify TCRbeta CDR3 regions from genomic DNA. As for how the authors treated the data: Nucleated cell counts per sample were estimated from amplification of reference gene primers within the assay. To quantify the absolute abundance of each unique TCRbeta CDR3 rearrangement, sequence reads were collapsed and filtered. Productive Simpson clonality was computed per sample as the square root of Simpson's diversity index over productive rearrangements. TCRdb took this table from immuneACCESS and kept in-frame rearrangements with V and J called. Such tables lack part of the clones; where checked against another copy, unresolved V genes explain under half of the gap, and the rest is unexplained. V and J calls and clone size are given by that table; D and trimming were obtained from the DNA. The table for this sample lists tens of thousands of clones; around 86% of them were counted only once. 4.5% to 5.5% of the sample is held by the ten biggest clonotypes.

Turning to this clone: It has no known antigen specificity. No clone much larger than this one lies a single base away; base qualities are absent.

Source material: peripheral blood. The TCR sequence derives from a woman over 75 with acute or convalescent COVID-19. The chain links TRBV6-5 with TRBJ1-1, and 8 junctional nucleotides match TRBD1. The CDR3 reads CASSGTGDTEAFF. The DNA reads TGTGCCAGCAGCGGGACAGGCGACACTGAAGCTTTCTTT.